Sequencing of this T cell receptor beta chain was carried out in a study of T cells in Graves' hyperthyroidism and ophthalmopathy (dated by TCRdb to the late 2010s). For context, the study as a whole: Peripheral blood samples were taken at the time of initial diagnosis, prior to any treatment. The paper describes TCR Vbeta CDR3 sequencing of 135 peripheral blood samples, made up of 43 ophthalmopathy patients, more than 70 hyperthyroidism patients and approximately 17 progressor patients. An independent validation cohort of under 20 hyperthyroidism patients and some 15 patients who later progressed to ophthalmopathy tested prospective prediction of ophthalmopathy. Following sampling, methimazole starting at 30 mg daily was given to hyperthyroidism patients, and high-dose intravenous methylprednisolone was given to ophthalmopathy patients. For training and testing, the roughly 100 patients in the discovery cohort were randomly divided in a 7:3 ratio. In about six Graves' hyperthyroidism patients, the study also compared T-cell repertoires from thyroid tissue with T-cell repertoires from blood. A discovery cohort of about a hundred patients, approximately 45 with Graves' ophthalmopathy and 55 to 65 with stable Graves' hyperthyroidism, was used to find distinguishing TCR V-J signatures.

Ten or more counts support this clonotype. Its antigen target is currently unknown. Qualities for individual bases were not recorded, and no much larger clone is one base off. Moderately to severely active disease, a Clinical Activity Score of at least 3, a NOSPECS grade of at least 4, and a duration under 3 months were present in ophthalmopathy patients. The study excluded patients with uncontrolled infections, other autoimmune diseases, pregnancy or lactation. Diagnoses relied on clinical symptoms, serum thyroxine and TRAb, thyroid ultrasound and orbital computed tomography. PBMCs were separated from roughly 10 ml of fresh peripheral blood using Ficoll-Paque density gradient centrifugation. Total RNA was extracted using Trizol reagent, and RNA quality was assessed on an Agilent 2100 Bioanalyzer. Findings and caveats that apply to the study as a whole: Blood samples also contained most of the expanded thyroid clonotypes (frequency above 0.001), which suggests that blood repertoires may reflect thyroid immune responses. Sample size was not statistically predetermined, and investigators were not blinded to group allocation. In validation, progression to ophthalmopathy was predicted by the model with around 70% sensitivity and about 72% specificity, a median of approximately 6.5 months before onset. A model built on a 13 V-J signature distinguished ophthalmopathy from stable hyperthyroidism, reaching approximately 89% sensitivity and under 84% specificity in cross-validation and 80%/75% in testing.

The TCR beta CDR3 regions were amplified from RNA transcripts. The TCR CDR3 was subjected to a first round of RT-PCR using the HTBI primer set and the Qiagen OneStep RT-PCR kit. A second multiplex PCR round built the libraries, followed by size selection and purification. Paired-end sequencing of the libraries was performed with 100 bp reads on an Illumina HiSeq2000. On the authors' methods: Raw data were processed with SOAPnuke, discarding reads with adapters, uncalled bases, mean Phred below 15, or no exact constant-primer or identifier match. COPE v1.2.5 was used to merge high-quality paired reads, and clonotypes were defined as unique nucleotide sequences. MiTCR v1.1 was used to align the clonotypes against IMGT TRBV, TRBD and TRBJ reference segments. Only V-J combinations with frequency above 0.0001, covering about 99% of repertoires, were analysed. A TCS score was defined as the ratio of F50 (clonal expansion) to E x V (chaos), with BLOSUM62-based TCRdist applied between CDR3 peptides within each V-J. Welch's t-statistics and random forest reduced 500 to 650 V-J features to roughly 13, which were used in a naive Bayes classifier (R e1071). Starting from the raw public reads, TCRdb applied fastp trimming at Q25, assembled clones with MiXCR and retained in-frame beta chains. Duplicate CDR3 protein sequences are folded into a single record with the most common DNA and genes. These V and J calls are TCRdb output, not the study's own analysis. The sample includes under 350,000 distinct CDR3 sequences, with about an eighth observed a single time. The ten largest make up 34% of the sample.

Source material: blood. This clonotype was sampled from a woman aged 40 to 50 with Graves' ophthalmopathy.

The DNA sequence is as follows: TGTGCCAGCAGTGGGACTAGCGGGAGGTCAAATGAGCAGTTCTTC. This codes for CASSGTSGRSNEQFF. The chain links TRBV2 with TRBJ2-1; a stretch of 14 junction bases matches TRBD2. The germline V gene provides CDR1 SNHLY and CDR2 FYNNEI. The CDR3 has 15 amino acids, counting the end cysteine and phenylalanine. CDR3 DNA is the only sequence kept; it has 45 bases, read in frame from the first base. Unmatched junction bases come to 3, with V trimmed by 4 bases and J by 7 bases.